This T cell receptor (beta chain) is from a study of blood T cell repertoires in COVID-19. Study summary: Sample material is recorded as cDNA or gDNA derived from T cells, B-cell-depleted T cells, or PBMCs.

V lost 4 bases, J lost 1 base, and 6 bases stayed unmatched. The CDR3 loop spans 16 amino acids. Germline lookup yields CDR1 MGHDK and CDR2 SYGVNS. This study enrolled people aged about 18 to 100 from about two dozen US geographic areas. Original processing notes: The assay estimated nucleated cells by amplifying reference gene primers. The data were produced by immunoSEQ multiplex PCR, yet TCRdb's version contains in-frame clones alone and is incomplete. The DNA was the basis for D and trimming; V, J and clone size are from that table. The sample shows about 160,000 clones, 65% to 85% of them seen only once.

V usage is TRBV25-1 and J usage is TRBJ1-3; 8 bases are a match to TRBD1. The origin of this receptor is a woman between 50 and 59 years old in a cohort exposed to, infected with or recovered from COVID-19 (not recorded which). The specimen was PBMCs or T cells enriched from blood (not recorded which). The DNA of the CDR3 is TGTGCCAGCAGTGCTAGGGACAGGAGTTCTGGAAACACCATATATTTT. Its protein product is CASSARDRSSGNTIYF. Supplemented by reference TRBV25-1 and TRBJ1-3, the full variable domain reads EADIYQTPRYLVIGTGKKITLECSQTMGHDKMYWYQQDPGMELHLIHYSYGVNSTEKGDLSSESTVSRIRTEHFPLTLESARPSHTSQYLCASSARDRSSGNTIYFGEGSWLTVV.